Each of the 2 T cell receptor beta chains below was sequenced from the same sample in a study of CD8 T cells in ankylosing spondylitis. Which antigens these TCRs recognize remains unknown. One entry per CDR3 protein, called by TCRdb with MiXCR from the 5' RACE reads. The sample includes about 540,000 distinct CDR3 sequences, 12% of them seen just once. Regarding the study as a whole: In ankylosing spondylitis blood, a motif of roughly eight highly homologous TCR beta variants appeared characteristic.

Sequencing used blood, either unsorted or a sorted T cell fraction (not recorded which). The receptors were gathered from a male donor with ankylosing spondylitis.

About this clonotype: A junction end diverges from the germline sequence, so it may reflect a read error. The chain is built from TRBV5-1 and TRBJ1-3; weak D call: TRBD1 (6 bases). The germline gives CDR1 SGHRS, CDR2 YFSETQ. CDR3 length: 15 amino acids. The CDR3 region is CASSLVAGEGNSIYF. CDR3 sequence (DNA): TGCGCCAGCAGCTTGGTGGCAGGGGAAGGAAACAGCATATATTTT.

The chain uses TRBV24-1 and TRBJ2-6, with D hard to call. Trimming left V 10 bases short and J 0 bases short, with 6 bases between. The CDR3 has 13 residues. CDR1 and CDR2 (germline): KGHDR, SFDVKD. CDR3 region: CATRSSGANVLTF. In DNA, the CDR3 is TGTGCCACGCGGTCCTCTGGGGCCAACGTCCTGACTTTC.